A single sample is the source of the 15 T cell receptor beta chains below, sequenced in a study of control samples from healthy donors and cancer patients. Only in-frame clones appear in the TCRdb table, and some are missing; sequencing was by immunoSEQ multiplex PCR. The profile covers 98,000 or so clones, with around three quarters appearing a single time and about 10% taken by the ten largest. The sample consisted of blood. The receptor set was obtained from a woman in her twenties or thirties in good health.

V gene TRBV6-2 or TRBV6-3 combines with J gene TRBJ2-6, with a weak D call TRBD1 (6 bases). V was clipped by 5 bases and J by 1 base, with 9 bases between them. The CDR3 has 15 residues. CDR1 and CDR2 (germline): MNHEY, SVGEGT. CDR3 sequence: CASSPQGSGANVLTF. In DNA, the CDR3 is TGTGCCAGCAGTCCACAGGGATCTGGGGCCAACGTCCTGACTTTC.

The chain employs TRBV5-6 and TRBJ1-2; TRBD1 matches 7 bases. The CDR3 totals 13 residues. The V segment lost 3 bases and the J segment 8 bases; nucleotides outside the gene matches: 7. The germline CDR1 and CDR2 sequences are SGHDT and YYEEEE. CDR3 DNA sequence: TGTGCCAGCAGCTCCGGGGGAGGGGGCGGCTACACCTTC. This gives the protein CASSSGGGGGYTF. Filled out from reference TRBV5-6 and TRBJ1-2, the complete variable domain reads DAGVTQSPTHLIKTRGQQVTLRCSPKSGHDTVSWYQQALGQGPQFIFQYYEEEERQRGNFPDRFSGHQFPNYSSELNVNALLLGDSALYLCASSSGGGGGYTFGSGTRLTVV.

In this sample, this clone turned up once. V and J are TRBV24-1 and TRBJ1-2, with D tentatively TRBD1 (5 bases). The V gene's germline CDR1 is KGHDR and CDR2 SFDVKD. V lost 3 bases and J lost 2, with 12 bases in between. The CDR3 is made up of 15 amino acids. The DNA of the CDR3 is TGTGCCACCAGTGATCCCGGGACGTCAAACTATGGCTACACCTTC. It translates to CATSDPGTSNYGYTF.

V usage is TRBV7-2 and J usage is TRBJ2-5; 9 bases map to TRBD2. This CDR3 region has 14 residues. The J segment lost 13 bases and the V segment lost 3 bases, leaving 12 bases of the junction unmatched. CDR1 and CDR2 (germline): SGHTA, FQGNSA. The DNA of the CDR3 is TGTGCCAGCAGCTTGTTGGGACTAGCCTTCGAAACGTACTTC. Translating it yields CASSLLGLAFETYF.

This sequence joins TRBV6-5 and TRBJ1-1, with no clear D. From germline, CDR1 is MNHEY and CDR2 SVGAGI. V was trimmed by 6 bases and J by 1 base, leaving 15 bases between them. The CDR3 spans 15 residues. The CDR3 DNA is TGTGCCAGCAGCCGGATCCGATCTGAGAACACTGAAGCTTTCTTT. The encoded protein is CASSRIRSENTEAFF.

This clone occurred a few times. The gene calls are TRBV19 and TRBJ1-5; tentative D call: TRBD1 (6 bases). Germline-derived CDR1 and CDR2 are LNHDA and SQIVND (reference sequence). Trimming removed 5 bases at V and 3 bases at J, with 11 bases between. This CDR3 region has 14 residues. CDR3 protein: CASSPGVYNQPQHF. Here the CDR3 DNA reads TGTGCCAGTAGTCCAGGGGTGTACAATCAGCCCCAGCATTTT.

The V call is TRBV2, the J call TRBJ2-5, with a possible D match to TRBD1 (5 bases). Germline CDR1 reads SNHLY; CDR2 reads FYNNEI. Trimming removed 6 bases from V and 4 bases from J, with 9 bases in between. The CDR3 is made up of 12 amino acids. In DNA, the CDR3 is TGTGCCAGCAGCCTTAGGGGAGAGACCCAGTACTTC. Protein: CASSLRGETQYF. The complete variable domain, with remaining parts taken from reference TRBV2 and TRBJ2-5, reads EPEVTQTPSHQVTQMGQEVILRCVPISNHLYFYWYRQILGQKVEFLVSFYNNEISEKSEIFDDQFSVERPDGSNFTLKIRSTKLEDSAMYFCASSLRGETQYFGPGTRLLVL.

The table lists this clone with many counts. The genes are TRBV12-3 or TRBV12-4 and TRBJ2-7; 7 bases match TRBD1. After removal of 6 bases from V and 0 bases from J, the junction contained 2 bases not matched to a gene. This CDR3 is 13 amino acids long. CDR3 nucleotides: TGTGCCAGCAGGGGGGACAGCTCCTACGAGCAGTACTTC. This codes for CASRGDSSYEQYF.

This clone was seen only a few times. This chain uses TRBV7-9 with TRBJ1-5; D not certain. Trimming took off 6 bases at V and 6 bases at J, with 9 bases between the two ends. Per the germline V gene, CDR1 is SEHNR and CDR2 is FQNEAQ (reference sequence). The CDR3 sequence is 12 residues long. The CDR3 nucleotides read TGTGCCAGCAGTGACCGGGGTCAGCCCCAGCATTTT. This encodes CASSDRGQPQHF.

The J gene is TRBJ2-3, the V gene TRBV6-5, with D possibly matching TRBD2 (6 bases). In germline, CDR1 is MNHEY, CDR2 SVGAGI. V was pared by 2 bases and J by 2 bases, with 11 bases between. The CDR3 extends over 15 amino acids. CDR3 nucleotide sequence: TGTGCCAGCAGTTACGAGATAGCGGCCACAGATACGCAGTATTTT. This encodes CASSYEIAATDTQYF.

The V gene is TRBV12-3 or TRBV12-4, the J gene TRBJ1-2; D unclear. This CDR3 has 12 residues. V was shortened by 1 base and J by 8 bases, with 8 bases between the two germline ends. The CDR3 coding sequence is TGTGCCAGCAGTTTAGAGGCCAGGGGCTACACCTTC. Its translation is CASSLEARGYTF.

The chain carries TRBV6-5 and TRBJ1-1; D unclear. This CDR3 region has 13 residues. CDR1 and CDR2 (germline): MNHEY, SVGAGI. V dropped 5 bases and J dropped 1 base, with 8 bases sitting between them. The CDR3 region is CASSRPSNTEAFF. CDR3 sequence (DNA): TGTGCCAGCAGTAGACCGTCGAACACTGAAGCTTTCTTT.

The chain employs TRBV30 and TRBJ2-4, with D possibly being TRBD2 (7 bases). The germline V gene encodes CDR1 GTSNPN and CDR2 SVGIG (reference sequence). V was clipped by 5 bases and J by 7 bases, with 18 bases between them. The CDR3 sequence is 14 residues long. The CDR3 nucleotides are TGTGCCTGGTCCGGAGGGGGGAGGGGGAACATTCAGTACTTC. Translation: CAWSGGGRGNIQYF.

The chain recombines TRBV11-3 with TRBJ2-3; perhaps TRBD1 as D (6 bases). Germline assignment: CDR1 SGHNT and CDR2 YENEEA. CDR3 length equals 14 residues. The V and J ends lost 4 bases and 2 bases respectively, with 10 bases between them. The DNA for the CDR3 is TGTGCCAGCAGCTCTCAGGGGATCACAGATACGCAGTATTTT. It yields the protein CASSSQGITDTQYF.

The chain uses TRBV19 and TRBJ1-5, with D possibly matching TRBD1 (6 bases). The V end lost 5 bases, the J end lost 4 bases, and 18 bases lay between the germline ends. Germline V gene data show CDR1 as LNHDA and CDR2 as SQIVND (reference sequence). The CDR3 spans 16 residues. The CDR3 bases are TGTGCCAGTAGTTATGGGGGGCTCGGAAGGAATCAGCCCCAGCATTTT. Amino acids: CASSYGGLGRNQPQHF.